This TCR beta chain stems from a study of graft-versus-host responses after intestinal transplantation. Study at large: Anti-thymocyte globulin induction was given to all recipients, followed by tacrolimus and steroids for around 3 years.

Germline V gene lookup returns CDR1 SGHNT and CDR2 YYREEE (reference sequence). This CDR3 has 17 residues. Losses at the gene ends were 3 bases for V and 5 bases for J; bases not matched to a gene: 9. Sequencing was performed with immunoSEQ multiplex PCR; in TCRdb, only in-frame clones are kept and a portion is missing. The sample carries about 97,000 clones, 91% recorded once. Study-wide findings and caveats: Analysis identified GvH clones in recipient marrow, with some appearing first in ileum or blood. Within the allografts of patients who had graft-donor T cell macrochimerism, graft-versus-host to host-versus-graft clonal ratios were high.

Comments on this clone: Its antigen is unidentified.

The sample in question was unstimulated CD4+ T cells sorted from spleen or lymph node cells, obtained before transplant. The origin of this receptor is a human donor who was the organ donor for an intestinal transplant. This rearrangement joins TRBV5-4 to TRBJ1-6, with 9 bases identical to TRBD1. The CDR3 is CASSSGGQGLNNSPLHF. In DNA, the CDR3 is TGTGCCAGCAGCTCGGGGGGACAGGGTTTAAATAATTCACCCCTCCACTTT.